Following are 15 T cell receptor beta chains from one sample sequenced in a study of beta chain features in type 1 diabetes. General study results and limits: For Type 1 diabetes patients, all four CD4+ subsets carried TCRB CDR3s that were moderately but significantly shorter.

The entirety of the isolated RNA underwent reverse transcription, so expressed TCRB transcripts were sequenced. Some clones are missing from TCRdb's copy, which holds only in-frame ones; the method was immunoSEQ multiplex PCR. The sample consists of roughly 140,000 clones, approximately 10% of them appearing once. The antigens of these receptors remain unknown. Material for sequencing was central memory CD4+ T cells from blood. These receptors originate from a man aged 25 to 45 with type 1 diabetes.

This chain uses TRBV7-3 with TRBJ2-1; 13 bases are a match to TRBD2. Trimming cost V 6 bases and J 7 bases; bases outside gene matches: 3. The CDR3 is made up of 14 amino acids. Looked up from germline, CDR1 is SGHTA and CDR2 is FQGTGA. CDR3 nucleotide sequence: TGTGCCAGCAGTAGGACTAGCGGGAGTAATGAGCAGTTCTTC. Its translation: CASSRTSGSNEQFF.

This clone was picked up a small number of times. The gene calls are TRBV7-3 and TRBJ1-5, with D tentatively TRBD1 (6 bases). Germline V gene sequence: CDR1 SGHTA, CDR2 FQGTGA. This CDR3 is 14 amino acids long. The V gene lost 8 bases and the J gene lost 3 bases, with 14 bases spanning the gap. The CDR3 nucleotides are TGTGCCAGCTCTCCTGGGGGCCCCAATCAGCCCCAGCATTTT. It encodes CASSPGGPNQPQHF.

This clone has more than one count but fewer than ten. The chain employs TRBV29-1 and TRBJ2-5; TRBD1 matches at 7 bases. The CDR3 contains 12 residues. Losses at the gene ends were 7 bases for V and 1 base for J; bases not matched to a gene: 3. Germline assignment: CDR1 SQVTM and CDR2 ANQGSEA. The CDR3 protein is CSGRQGQETQYF. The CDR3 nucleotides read TGCAGCGGTCGACAGGGCCAAGAGACCCAGTACTTC.

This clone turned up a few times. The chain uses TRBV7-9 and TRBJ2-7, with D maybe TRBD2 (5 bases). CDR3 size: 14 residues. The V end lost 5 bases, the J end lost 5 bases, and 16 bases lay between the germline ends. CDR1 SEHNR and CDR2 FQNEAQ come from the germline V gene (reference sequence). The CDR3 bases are TGTGCCAGCAGCCCTCCTAGCAAAACCCACGAGCAGTACTTC. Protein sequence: CASSPPSKTHEQYF.

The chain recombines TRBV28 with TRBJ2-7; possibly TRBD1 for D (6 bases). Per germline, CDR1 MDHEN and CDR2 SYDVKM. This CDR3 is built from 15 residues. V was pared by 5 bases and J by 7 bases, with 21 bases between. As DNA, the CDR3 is TGTGCCAGCAGTACCGACAGGCTCGTCCCTGAAGAGCAGTACTTC. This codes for CASSTDRLVPEEQYF.

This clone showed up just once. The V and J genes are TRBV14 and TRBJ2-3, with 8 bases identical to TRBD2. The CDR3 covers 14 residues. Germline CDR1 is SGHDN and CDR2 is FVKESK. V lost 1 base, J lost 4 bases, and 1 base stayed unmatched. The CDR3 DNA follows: TGTGCCAGCAGCCAAGGGACTAGCTCAGATACGCAGTATTTT. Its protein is CASSQGTSSDTQYF.

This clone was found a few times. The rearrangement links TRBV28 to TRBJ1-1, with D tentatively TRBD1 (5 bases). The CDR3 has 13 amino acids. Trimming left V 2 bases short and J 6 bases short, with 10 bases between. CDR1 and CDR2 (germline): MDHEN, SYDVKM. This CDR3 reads CASSLGRAAEAFF. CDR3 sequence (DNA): TGTGCCAGCAGTTTAGGCAGGGCGGCTGAAGCTTTCTTT. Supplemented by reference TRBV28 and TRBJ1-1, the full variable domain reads DVKVTQSSRYLVKRTGEKVFLECVQDMDHENMFWYRQDPGLGLRLIYFSYDVKMKEKGDIPEGYSVSREKKERFSLILESASTNQTSMYLCASSLGRAAEAFFGQGTRLTVV.

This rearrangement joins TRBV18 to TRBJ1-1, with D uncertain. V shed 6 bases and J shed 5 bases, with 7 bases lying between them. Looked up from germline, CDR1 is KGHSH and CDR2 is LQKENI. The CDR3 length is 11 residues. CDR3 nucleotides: TGTGCCAGCTCCCGCGAGACTGAAGCTTTCTTT. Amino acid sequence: CASSRETEAFF.

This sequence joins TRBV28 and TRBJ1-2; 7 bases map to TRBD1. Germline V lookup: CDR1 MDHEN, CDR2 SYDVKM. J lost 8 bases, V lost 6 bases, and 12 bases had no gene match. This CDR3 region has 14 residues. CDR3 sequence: CASRPFVQGKGYTF. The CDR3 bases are TGTGCCAGCAGGCCTTTTGTACAGGGGAAAGGCTACACCTTC.

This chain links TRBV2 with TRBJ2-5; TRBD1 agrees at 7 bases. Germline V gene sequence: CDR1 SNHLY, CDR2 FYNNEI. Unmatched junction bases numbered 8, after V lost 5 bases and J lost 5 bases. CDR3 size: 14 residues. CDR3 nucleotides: TGTGCCAGCAGTTCTCGACAGGGCGGGGAGACCCAGTACTTC. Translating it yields CASSSRQGGETQYF.

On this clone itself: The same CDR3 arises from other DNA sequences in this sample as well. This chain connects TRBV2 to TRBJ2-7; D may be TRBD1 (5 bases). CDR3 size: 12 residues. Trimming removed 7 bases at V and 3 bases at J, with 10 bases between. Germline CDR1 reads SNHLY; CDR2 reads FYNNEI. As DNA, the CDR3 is TGTGCCAGCAAAGGTCAGGGCTACGAGCAGTACTTC. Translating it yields CASKGQGYEQYF. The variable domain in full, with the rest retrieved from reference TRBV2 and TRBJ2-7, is EPEVTQTPSHQVTQMGQEVILRCVPISNHLYFYWYRQILGQKVEFLVSFYNNEISEKSEIFDDQFSVERPDGSNFTLKIRSTKLEDSAMYFCASKGQGYEQYFGPGTRLTVT.

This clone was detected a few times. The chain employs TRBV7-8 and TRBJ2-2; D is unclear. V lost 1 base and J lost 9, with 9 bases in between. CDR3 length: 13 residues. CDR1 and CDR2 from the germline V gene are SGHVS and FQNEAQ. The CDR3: CASSLDQARELFF. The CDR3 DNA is TGTGCCAGCAGCTTAGATCAGGCCCGGGAGCTGTTTTTT.

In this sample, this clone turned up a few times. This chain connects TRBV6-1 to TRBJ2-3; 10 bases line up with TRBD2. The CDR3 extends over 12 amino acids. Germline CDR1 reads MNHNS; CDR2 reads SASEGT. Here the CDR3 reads CATAGGGSTQYF. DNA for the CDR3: TGTGCAACAGCGGGAGGGGGGAGTACGCAGTATTTT.

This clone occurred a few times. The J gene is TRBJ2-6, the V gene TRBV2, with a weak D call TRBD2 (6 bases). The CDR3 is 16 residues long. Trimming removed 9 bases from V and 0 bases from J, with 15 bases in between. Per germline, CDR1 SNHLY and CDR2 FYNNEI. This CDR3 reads CASCGTSLSGANVLTF. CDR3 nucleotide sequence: TGTGCCAGTTGTGGGACTTCTCTCTCTGGGGCCAACGTCCTGACTTTC.

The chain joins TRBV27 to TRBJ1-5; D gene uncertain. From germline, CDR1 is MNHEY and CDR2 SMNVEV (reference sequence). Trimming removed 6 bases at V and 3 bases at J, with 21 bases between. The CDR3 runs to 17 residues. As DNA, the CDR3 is TGTGCCAGCAGACCCGACTTTAAGGGAGTCTTCAATCAGCCCCAGCATTTT. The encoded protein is CASRPDFKGVFNQPQHF.